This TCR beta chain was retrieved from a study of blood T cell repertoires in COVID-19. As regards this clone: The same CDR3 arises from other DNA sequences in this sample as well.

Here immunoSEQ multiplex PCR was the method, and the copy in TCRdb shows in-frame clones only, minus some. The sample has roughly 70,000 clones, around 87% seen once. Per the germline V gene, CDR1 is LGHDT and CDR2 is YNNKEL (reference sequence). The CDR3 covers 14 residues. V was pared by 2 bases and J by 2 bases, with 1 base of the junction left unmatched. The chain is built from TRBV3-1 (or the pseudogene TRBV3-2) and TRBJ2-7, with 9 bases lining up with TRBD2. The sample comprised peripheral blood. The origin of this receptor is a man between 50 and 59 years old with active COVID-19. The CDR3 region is CASSQTSGPYEQYF. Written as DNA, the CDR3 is TGTGCCAGCAGCCAAACTAGCGGGCCCTACGAGCAGTACTTC.